This is a list of T cell receptor beta chains from one sample in a study of shared clonotypes between healthy human individuals. Sequencing was performed with immunoSEQ multiplex PCR; in TCRdb, only in-frame clones are kept and a portion is missing. The profile shows about 100,000 clones, 60% to 70% of them singletons. Sample: memory CD8+ T cells sorted from blood. The receptors shown here come from a man aged 25 to 40 in good health. Both conserved end residues are part of each CDR3. Fields, in order: J gene, V gene, CDR3 protein.

J gene: TRBJ2-1
V gene: TRBV29-1
CDR3 protein: CSVGQDTHYNEQFF

J gene: TRBJ2-1
V gene: TRBV11-2
CDR3 protein: CASSPNRGGGSNEQFF

J gene: TRBJ1-1
V gene: TRBV19
CDR3 protein: CASSSLGGSRTEAFF

J gene: TRBJ2-7
V gene: TRBV7-6
CDR3 protein: CASSLDRGGEQYF

J gene: TRBJ1-2
V gene: TRBV14
CDR3 protein: CASSQDLTFNYGYTF

J gene: TRBJ2-1
V gene: TRBV11-1
CDR3 protein: CASSLAPGPYNEQFF

J gene: TRBJ2-7
V gene: TRBV7-2
CDR3 protein: CASSWSGTSRYEQYF

J gene: TRBJ2-1
V gene: TRBV27
CDR3 protein: CASSGVEDVLVNEQFF

J gene: TRBJ1-5
V gene: TRBV19
CDR3 protein: CASSYRLGQGKNQPQHF

J gene: TRBJ2-7
V gene: TRBV7-2
CDR3 protein: CASRFTDSHSYEQYF

J gene: TRBJ2-7
V gene: TRBV7-2
CDR3 protein: CASSSTSYEQYF

J gene: TRBJ2-2
V gene: TRBV5-1
CDR3 protein: CASSKPGLAGGNTGELFF

J gene: TRBJ2-1
V gene: TRBV5-6
CDR3 protein: CASSLTAGAPYNEQFF

J gene: TRBJ2-1
V gene: TRBV27
CDR3 protein: CASSLSPPLAGGSIEQFF

J gene: TRBJ2-2
V gene: TRBV27
CDR3 protein: CASSLGTVRTGELFF

J gene: TRBJ1-1
V gene: TRBV4-2
CDR3 protein: CASSQGNTEAFF

J gene: TRBJ2-3
V gene: TRBV7-9
CDR3 protein: CASSLGLAGDTQYF

J gene: TRBJ1-1
V gene: TRBV25-1
CDR3 protein: CASSDLDWDTTEAFF

J gene: TRBJ2-1
V gene: TRBV4-3
CDR3 protein: CASSQGSGGVSNEQFF

J gene: TRBJ2-1
V gene: TRBV28
CDR3 protein: CASSFSKVVVSSYNEQFF

J gene: TRBJ1-5
V gene: TRBV5-6
CDR3 protein: CASSLANGLGPQHF

J gene: TRBJ2-7
V gene: TRBV7-9
CDR3 protein: CASSTVGLAGVYDEQYF

J gene: TRBJ2-1
V gene: TRBV5-1
CDR3 protein: CASSKTLDEQFF

J gene: TRBJ1-2
V gene: TRBV5-8
CDR3 protein: CASRYLRSYGGYTF

J gene: TRBJ1-1
V gene: TRBV9
CDR3 protein: CASSPARGDTEAFF

J gene: TRBJ2-7
V gene: TRBV5-5
CDR3 protein: CASSPDRGGYEQYF

J gene: TRBJ2-1
V gene: TRBV27
CDR3 protein: CASSTRWAGEGYNEQFF

J gene: TRBJ2-7
V gene: TRBV7-8
CDR3 protein: CASSVGGYEQYF

J gene: TRBJ1-5
V gene: TRBV19
CDR3 protein: CASTVTSYNQPQHF

J gene: TRBJ2-4
V gene: TRBV4-3
CDR3 protein: CASSQEGLAGDGIQYF

J gene: TRBJ2-3
V gene: TRBV4-3
CDR3 protein: CASSQDLNGNTDTQYF

J gene: TRBJ2-3
V gene: TRBV6-5
CDR3 protein: CASSLKTGTSGYF

J gene: TRBJ2-1
V gene: TRBV5-1
CDR3 protein: CASRSGTSGLNEQFF

J gene: TRBJ2-7
V gene: TRBV30
CDR3 protein: CAWSLRGGGYEQYF

J gene: TRBJ1-2
V gene: TRBV29-1
CDR3 protein: CSVDPGGDYGYTF

J gene: TRBJ2-2
V gene: TRBV7-6
CDR3 protein: CASSLRDSDRGAVF

J gene: TRBJ2-7
V gene: TRBV5-5
CDR3 protein: CASSLGREEINEQYF

J gene: TRBJ2-7
V gene: TRBV7-2
CDR3 protein: CASSLAEEQYF

J gene: TRBJ1-5
V gene: TRBV19
CDR3 protein: CASMGRFNQPQHF

J gene: TRBJ2-7
V gene: TRBV5-8
CDR3 protein: CASSLGQGRNEQYF

J gene: TRBJ1-1
V gene: TRBV5-6
CDR3 protein: CASSLVGELTFF

J gene: TRBJ2-3
V gene: TRBV10-3
CDR3 protein: CAISRTGGTDTQYF

J gene: TRBJ2-1
V gene: TRBV6-4
CDR3 protein: CASSDSTSGYNEQFF

J gene: TRBJ1-4
V gene: TRBV14
CDR3 protein: CASSQDTGGLKLFF

J gene: TRBJ2-3
V gene: TRBV5-1
CDR3 protein: CASSSGLATDTQYF

J gene: TRBJ1-2
V gene: TRBV28
CDR3 protein: CASSSTPRGGLVYGYTF

J gene: TRBJ2-1
V gene: TRBV10-3
CDR3 protein: CAISNRDRGYNEQFF

J gene: TRBJ2-5
V gene: TRBV2
CDR3 protein: CASRTGGGETQYF

J gene: TRBJ2-1
V gene: TRBV15
CDR3 protein: CATSRRHGGGNEQFF

J gene: TRBJ1-2
V gene: TRBV6-1
CDR3 protein: CASSEVASDENGYTF

J gene: TRBJ2-2
V gene: TRBV4-2
CDR3 protein: CASSQYPGGLAGVTGELFF

J gene: TRBJ2-7
V gene: TRBV28
CDR3 protein: CASRDMTYEQYF

J gene: TRBJ2-7
V gene: TRBV20-1
CDR3 protein: CSAVRSEQYF

J gene: TRBJ2-7
V gene: TRBV2
CDR3 protein: CASSEALRTASYEQYF

J gene: TRBJ2-5
V gene: TRBV28
CDR3 protein: CASSLSLLGETQYF

J gene: TRBJ2-7
V gene: TRBV18
CDR3 protein: CASSPSPTTYEQYF

J gene: TRBJ2-7
V gene: TRBV28
CDR3 protein: CASSPQGNYEQYF

J gene: TRBJ2-7
V gene: TRBV15
CDR3 protein: CATSRGRGPGGEQYF

J gene: TRBJ2-1
V gene: TRBV5-1
CDR3 protein: CASSLGTRERRFF